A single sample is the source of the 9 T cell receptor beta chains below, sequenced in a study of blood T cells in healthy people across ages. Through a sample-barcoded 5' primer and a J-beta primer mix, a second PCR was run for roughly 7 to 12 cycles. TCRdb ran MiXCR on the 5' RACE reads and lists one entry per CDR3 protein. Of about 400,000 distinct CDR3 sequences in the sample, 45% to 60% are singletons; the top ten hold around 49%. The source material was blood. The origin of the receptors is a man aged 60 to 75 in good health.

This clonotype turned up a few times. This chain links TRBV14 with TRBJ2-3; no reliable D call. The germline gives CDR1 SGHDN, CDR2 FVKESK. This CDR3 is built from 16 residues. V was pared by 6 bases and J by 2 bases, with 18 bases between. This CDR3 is CASSPIGRASTDTQYF. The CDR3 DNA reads TGTGCCAGCAGTCCAATTGGAAGGGCGTCCACAGATACGCAGTATTTT. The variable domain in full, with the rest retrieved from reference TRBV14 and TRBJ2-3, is EAGVTQFPSHSVIEKGQTVTLRCDPISGHDNLYWYRRVMGKEIKFLLHFVKESKQDESGMPNNRFLAERTGGTYSTLKVQPAELEDSGVYFCASSPIGRASTDTQYFGPGTRLTVL.

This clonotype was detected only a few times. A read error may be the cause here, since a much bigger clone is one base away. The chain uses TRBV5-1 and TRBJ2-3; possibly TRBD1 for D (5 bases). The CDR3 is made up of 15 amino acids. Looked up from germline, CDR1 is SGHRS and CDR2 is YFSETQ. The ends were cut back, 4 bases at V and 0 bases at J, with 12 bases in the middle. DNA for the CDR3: TGCGCCAGCAGCCTTCAGGGCTCTAGCACAGATACGCAGTATTTT. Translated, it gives CASSLQGSSTDTQYF.

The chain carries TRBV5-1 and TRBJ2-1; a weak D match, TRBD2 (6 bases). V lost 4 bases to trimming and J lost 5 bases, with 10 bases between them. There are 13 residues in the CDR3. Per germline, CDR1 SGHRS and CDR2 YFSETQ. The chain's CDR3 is CASSVGGDNEQFF. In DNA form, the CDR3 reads TGCGCCAGCAGCGTTGGAGGGGACAATGAGCAGTTCTTC.

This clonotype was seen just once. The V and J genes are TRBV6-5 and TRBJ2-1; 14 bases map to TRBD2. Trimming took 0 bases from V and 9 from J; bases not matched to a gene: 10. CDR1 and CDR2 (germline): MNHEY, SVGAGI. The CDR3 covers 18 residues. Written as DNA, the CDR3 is TGTGCCAGCAGTTACTCGAAGGGACTAGCGGGAGCAACGGCTGAGCAGTTCTTC. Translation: CASSYSKGLAGATAEQFF.

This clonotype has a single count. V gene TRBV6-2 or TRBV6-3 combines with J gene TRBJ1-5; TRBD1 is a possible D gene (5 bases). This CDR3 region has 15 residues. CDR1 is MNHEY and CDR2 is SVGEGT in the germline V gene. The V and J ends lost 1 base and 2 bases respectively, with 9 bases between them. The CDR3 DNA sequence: TGTGCCAGCAGTTACTATTTGGGGGGCAATCAGCCCCAGCATTTT. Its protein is CASSYYLGGNQPQHF.

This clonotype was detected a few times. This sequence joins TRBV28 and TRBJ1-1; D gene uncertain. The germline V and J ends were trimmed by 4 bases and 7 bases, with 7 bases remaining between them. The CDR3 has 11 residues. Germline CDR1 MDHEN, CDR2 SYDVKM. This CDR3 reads CASSSPVEAFF. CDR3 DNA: TGTGCCAGCAGTTCCCCTGTTGAAGCTTTCTTT.

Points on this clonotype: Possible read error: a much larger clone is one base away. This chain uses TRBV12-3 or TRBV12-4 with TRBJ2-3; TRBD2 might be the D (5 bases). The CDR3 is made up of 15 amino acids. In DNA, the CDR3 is TGTGCCAGCAGTCCCAGGCCGCCTAGCACAGATATGCAGTATTTT. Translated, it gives CASSPRPPSTDMQYF.

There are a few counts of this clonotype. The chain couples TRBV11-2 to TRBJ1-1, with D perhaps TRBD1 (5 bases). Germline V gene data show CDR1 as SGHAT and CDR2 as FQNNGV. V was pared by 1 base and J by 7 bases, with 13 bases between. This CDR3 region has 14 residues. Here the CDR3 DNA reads TGTGCCAGCAGCTTAGTTGACAGCGGATTTGAAGCTTTCTTT. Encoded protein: CASSLVDSGFEAFF.

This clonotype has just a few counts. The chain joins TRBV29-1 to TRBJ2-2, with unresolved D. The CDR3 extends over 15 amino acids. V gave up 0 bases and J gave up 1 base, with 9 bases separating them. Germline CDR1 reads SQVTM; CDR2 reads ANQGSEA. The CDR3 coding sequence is TGCAGCGTTGAAGATTTGACACTGAACACCGGGGAGCTGTTTTTT. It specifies CSVEDLTLNTGELFF.